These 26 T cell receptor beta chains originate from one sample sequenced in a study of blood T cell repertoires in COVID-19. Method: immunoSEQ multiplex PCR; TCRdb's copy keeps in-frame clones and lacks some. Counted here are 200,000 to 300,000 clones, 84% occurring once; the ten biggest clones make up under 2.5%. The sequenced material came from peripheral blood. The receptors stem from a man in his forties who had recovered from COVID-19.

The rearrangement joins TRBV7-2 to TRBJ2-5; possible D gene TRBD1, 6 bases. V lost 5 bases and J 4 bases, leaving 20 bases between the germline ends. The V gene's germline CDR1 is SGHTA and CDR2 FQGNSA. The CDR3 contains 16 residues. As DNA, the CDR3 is TGTGCCAGCAGCGCTAAAGGACAGCACAATCCAGAGACCCAGTACTTC. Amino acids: CASSAKGQHNPETQYF.

As DNA, the CDR3 is TGCAGCGTTGAGGTTCGAGGGAGAAGTAGTTACGAGCAGTACTTC. It translates to CSVEVRGRSSYEQYF. V gene TRBV29-1 combines with J gene TRBJ2-7, with D perhaps matching TRBD2 (5 bases). The CDR3 consists of 15 residues. The V gene lost 3 bases and the J gene lost 4 bases, with 19 bases spanning the gap. Germline CDR1 SQVTM, CDR2 ANQGSEA.

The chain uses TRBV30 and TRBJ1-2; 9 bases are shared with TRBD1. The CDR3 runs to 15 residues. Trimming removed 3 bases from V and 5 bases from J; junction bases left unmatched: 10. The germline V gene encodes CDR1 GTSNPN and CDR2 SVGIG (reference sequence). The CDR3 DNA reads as TGTGCCTGGAGGGAGGGACAGGGAGGGGAGTATGGCTACACCTTC. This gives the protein CAWREGQGGEYGYTF.

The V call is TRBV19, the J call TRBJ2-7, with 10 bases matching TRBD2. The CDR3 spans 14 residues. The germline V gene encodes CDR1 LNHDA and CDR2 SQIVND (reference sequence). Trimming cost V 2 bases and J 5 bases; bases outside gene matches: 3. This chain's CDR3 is CASSISSGGNEQYF. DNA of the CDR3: TGTGCCAGTAGTATATCTAGCGGGGGAAACGAGCAGTACTTC.

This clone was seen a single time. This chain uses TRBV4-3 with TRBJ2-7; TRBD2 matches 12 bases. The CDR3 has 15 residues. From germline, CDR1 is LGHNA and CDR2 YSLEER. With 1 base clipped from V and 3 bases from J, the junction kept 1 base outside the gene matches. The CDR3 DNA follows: TGCGCCAGCAGCCAAGGACTAGCGGGAGTCTACGAGCAGTACTTC. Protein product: CASSQGLAGVYEQYF.

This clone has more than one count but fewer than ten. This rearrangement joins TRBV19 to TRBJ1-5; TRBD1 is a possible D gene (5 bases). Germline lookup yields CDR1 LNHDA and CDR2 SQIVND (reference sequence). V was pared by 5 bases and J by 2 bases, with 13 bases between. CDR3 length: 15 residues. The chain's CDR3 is CASSRGDAGNQPQHF. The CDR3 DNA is TGTGCCAGTAGTCGGGGGGACGCGGGCAATCAGCCCCAGCATTTT.

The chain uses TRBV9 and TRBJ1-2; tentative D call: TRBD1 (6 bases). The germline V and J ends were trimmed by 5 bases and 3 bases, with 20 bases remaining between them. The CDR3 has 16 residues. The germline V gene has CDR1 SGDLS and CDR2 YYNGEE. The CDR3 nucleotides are TGTGCCAGCAGGCTAGACGGGGGGCTAGGTGACTATGGCTACACCTTC. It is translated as CASRLDGGLGDYGYTF.

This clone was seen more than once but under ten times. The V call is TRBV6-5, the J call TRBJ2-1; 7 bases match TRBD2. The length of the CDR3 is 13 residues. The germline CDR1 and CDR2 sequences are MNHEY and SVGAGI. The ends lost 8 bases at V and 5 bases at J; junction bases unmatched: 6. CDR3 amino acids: CASGRAGDNEQFF. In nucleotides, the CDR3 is TGTGCCAGCGGGAGGGCCGGCGACAATGAGCAGTTCTTC.

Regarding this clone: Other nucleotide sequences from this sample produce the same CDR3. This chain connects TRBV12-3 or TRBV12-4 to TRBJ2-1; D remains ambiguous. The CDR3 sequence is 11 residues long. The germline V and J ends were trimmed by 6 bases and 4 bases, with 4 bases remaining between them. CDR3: CASSSYNEQFF. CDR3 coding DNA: TGTGCCAGCAGCTCTTACAATGAGCAGTTCTTC.

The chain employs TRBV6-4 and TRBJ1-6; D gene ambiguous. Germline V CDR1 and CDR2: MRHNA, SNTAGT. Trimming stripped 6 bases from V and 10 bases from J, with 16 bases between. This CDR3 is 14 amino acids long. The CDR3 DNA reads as TGTGCCAGCAGCCCCGGGTCAGCTAGCTCACCCCTCCACTTT. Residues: CASSPGSASSPLHF.

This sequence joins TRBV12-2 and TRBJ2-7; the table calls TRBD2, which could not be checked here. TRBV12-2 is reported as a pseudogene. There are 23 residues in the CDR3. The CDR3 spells CASRLRRVLESGTSGRGTREQYF. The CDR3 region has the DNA TGTGCAAGTCGCTTACGGAGGGTACTCGAGAGCGGGACTAGCGGGAGGGGTACGCGCGAGCAGTACTTC.

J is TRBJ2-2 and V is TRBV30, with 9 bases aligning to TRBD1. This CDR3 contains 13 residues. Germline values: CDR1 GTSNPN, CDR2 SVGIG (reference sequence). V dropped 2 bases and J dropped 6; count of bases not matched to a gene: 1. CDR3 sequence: CAWSWTGAGELFF. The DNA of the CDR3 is TGTGCCTGGAGTTGGACAGGGGCCGGGGAGCTGTTTTTT.

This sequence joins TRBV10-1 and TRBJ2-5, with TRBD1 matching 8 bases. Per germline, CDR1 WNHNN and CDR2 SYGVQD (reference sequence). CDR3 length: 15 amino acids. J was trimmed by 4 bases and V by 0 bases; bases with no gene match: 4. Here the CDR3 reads CASSESDRAGETQYF. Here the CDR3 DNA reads TGCGCCAGCAGTGAGTCGGACAGGGCCGGAGAGACCCAGTACTTC.

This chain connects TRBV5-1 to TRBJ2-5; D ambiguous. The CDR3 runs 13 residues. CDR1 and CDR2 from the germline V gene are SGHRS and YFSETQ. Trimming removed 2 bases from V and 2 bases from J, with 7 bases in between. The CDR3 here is CASSFGQQETQYF. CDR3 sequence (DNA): TGCGCCAGCAGCTTTGGGCAGCAAGAGACCCAGTACTTC.

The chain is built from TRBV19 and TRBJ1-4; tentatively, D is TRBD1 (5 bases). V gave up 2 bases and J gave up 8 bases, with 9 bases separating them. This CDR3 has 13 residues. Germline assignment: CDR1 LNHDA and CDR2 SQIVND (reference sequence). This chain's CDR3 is CASSISPGEKLFF. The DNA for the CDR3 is TGTGCCAGTAGTATAAGCCCAGGGGAAAAACTGTTTTTT. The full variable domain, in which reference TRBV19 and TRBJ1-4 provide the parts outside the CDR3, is DGGITQSPKYLFRKEGQNVTLSCEQNLNHDAMYWYRQDPGQGLRLIYYSQIVNDFQKGDIAEGYSVSREKKESFPLTVTSAQKNPTAFYLCASSISPGEKLFFGSGTQLSVL.

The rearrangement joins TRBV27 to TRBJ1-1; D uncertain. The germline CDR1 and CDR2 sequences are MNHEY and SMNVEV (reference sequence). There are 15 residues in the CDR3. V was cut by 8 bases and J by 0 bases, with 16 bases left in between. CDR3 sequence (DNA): TGTGCCAGCCCGAATTGGCTGCCAATGAACACTGAAGCTTTCTTT. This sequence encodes CASPNWLPMNTEAFF.

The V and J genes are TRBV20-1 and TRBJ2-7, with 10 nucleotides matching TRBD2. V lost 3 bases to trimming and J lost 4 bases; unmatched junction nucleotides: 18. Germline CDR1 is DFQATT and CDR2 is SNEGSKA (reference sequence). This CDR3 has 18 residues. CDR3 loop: CSASPRRLAGAENYEQYF. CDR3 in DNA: TGCAGTGCTAGTCCCAGGAGGCTAGCGGGGGCGGAAAATTACGAGCAGTACTTC.

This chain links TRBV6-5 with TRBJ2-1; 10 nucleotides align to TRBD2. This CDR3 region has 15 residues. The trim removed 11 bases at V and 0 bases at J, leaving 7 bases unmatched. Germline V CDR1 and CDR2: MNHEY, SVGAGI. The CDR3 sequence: CAGAGGRGSYNEQFF. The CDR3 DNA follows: TGTGCCGGAGCGGGAGGGAGAGGCTCCTACAATGAGCAGTTCTTC.

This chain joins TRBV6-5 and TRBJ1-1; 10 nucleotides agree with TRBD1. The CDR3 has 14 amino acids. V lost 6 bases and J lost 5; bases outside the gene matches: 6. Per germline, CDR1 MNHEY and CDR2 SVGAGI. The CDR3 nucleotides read TGTGCCAGCAGCGGACAGGGGGTAGAGACTGAAGCTTTCTTT. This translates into CASSGQGVETEAFF.

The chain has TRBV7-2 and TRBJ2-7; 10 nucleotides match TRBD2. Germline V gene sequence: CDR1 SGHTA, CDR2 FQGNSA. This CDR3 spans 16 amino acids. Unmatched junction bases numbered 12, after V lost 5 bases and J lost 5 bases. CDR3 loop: CASSLGLAVTVDEQYF. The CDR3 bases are TGTGCCAGCAGCCTAGGACTAGCGGTGACCGTAGACGAGCAGTACTTC.

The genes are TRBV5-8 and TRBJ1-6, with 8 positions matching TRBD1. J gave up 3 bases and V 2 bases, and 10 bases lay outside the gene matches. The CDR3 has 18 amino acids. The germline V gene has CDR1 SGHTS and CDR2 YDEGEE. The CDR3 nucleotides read TGTGCCAGCAGCTTCGGTTCTGCCAGGGGGCTCTATAATTCACCCCTCCACTTT. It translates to CASSFGSARGLYNSPLHF.

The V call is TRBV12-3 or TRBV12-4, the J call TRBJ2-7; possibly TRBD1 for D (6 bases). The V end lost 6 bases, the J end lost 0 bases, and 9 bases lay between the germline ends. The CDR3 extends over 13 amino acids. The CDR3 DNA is TGTGCCAGCAGACGGACAGTCTCCTACGAGCAGTACTTC. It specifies CASRRTVSYEQYF.

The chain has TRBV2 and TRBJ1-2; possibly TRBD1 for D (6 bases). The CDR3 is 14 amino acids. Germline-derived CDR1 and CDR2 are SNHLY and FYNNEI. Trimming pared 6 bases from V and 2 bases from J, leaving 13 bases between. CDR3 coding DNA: TGTGCCAGCAGACCGGACAGTGGCAACTATGGCTACACCTTC. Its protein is CASRPDSGNYGYTF. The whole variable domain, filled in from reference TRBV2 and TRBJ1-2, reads EPEVTQTPSHQVTQMGQEVILRCVPISNHLYFYWYRQILGQKVEFLVSFYNNEISEKSEIFDDQFSVERPDGSNFTLKIRSTKLEDSAMYFCASRPDSGNYGYTFGSGTRLTVV.

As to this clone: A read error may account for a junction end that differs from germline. Written as DNA, the CDR3 is TGCGCCAGCAGCTTCGAAGGAGGATACAGGGGGCGCGTCTTTTTCTTC. Translation: CASSFEGGYRGRVFFF. The chain recombines TRBV5-1 with TRBJ1-2; the match to TRBD1 covers 9 bases. CDR1 SGHRS and CDR2 YFSETQ come from the germline V gene. CDR3 length: 16 amino acids.

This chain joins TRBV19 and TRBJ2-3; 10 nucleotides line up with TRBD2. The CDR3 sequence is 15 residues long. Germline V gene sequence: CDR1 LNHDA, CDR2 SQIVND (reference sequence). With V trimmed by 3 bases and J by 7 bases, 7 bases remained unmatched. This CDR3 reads CASSMVASGRYTQYF. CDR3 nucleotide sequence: TGTGCCAGTAGTATGGTTGCTAGCGGGAGATATACGCAGTATTTT. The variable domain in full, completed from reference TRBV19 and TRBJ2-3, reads DGGITQSPKYLFRKEGQNVTLSCEQNLNHDAMYWYRQDPGQGLRLIYYSQIVNDFQKGDIAEGYSVSREKKESFPLTVTSAQKNPTAFYLCASSMVASGRYTQYFGPGTRLTVL.

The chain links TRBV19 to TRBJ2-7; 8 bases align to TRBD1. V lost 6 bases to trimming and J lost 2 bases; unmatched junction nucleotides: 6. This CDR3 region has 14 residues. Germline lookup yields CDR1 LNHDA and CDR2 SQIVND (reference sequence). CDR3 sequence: CASSLDRGPYEQYF. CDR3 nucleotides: TGTGCCAGTAGCCTAGACAGGGGCCCCTACGAGCAGTACTTC.